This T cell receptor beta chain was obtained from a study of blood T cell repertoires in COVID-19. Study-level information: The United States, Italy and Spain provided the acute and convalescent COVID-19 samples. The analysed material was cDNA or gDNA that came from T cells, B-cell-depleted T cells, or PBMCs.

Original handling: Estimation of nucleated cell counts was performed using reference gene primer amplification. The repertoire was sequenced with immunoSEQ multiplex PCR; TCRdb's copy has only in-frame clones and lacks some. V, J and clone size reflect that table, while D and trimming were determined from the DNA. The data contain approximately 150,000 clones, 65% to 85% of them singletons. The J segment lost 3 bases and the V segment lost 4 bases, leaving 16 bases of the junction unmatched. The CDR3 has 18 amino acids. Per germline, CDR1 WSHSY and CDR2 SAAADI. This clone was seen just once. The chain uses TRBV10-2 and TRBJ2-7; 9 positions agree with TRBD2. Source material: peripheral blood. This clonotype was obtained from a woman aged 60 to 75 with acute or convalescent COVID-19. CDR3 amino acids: CASSVGSGRPDTYYEQYF. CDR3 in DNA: TGCGCCAGCAGTGTAGGTAGCGGGAGACCGGACACATACTACGAGCAGTACTTC.